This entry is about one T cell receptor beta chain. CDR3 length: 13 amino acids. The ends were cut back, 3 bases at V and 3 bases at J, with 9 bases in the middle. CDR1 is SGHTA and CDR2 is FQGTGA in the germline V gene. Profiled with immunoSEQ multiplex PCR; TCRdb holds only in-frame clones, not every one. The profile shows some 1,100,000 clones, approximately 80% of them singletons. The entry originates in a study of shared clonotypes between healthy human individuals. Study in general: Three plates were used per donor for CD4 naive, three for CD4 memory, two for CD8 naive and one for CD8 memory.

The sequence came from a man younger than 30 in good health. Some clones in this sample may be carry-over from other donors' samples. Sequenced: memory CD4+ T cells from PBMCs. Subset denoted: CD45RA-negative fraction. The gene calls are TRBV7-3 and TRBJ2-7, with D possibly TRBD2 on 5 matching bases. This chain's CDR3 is CASSFSRDYEQYF. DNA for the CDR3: TGTGCCAGCAGCTTTAGCCGGGACTACGAGCAGTACTTC.